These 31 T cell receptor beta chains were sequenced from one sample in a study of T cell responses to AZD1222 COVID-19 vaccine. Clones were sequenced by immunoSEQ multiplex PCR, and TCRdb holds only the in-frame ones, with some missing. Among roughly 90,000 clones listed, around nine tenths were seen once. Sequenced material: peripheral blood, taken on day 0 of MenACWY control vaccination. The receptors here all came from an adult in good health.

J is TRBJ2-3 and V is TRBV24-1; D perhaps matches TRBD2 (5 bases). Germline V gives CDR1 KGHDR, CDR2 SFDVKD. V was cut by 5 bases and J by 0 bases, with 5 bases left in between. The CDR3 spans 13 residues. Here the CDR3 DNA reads TGTGCCACCAGTGGAGGGAGCACAGATACGCAGTATTTT. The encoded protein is CATSGGSTDTQYF.

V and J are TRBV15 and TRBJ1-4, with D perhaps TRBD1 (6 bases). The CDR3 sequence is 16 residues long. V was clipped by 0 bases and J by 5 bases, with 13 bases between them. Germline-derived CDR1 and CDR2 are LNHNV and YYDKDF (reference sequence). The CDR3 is CATSRDNRVTNEKLFF. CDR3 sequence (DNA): TGTGCCACCAGCAGAGACAACAGGGTCACAAATGAAAAACTGTTTTTT.

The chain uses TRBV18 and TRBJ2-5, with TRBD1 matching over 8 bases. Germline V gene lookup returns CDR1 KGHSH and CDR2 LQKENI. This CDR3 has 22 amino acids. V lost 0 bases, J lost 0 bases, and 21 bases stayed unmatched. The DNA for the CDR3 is TGTGCCAGCTCACCACCCTCGACAGGGGCGCATAAAGAGTTGACTTACCAAGAGACCCAGTACTTC. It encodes CASSPPSTGAHKELTYQETQYF. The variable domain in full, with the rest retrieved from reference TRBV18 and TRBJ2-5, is NAGVMQNPRHLVRRRGQEARLRCSPMKGHSHVYWYRQLPEEGLKFMVYLQKENIIDESGMPKERFSAEFPKEGPSILRIQQVVRGDSAAYFCASSPPSTGAHKELTYQETQYFGPGTRLLVL.

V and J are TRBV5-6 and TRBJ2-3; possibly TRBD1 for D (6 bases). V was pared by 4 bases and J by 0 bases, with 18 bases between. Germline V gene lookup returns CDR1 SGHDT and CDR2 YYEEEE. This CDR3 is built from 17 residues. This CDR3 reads CASSLTVLGASTDTQYF. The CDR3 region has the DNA TGTGCCAGCAGCCTCACTGTCTTGGGGGCCAGCACAGATACGCAGTATTTT.

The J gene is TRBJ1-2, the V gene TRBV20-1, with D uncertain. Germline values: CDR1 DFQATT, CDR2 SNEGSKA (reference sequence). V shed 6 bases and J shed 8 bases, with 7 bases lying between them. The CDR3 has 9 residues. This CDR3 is CSALDGYTF. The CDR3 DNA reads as TGCAGTGCCCTGGACGGCTACACCTTC.

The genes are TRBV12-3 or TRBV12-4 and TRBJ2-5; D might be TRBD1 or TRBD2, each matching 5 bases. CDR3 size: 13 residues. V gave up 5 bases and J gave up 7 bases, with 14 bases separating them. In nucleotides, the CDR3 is TGTGCCAGCAGTCTCCGGGGAAGGGGGACCCAGTACTTC. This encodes CASSLRGRGTQYF.

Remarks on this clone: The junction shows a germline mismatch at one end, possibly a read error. CDR3 protein: CGAGSTDTQYF. The CDR3, as DNA: TGTGGGGCTGGGAGCACAGATACGCAGTATTTT. The chain links TRBV29-1 to TRBJ2-3, with TRBD1 as a possible D gene (5 bases). The CDR3 sequence is 11 residues long. Germline CDR1 and CDR2: SQVTM and ANQGSEA.

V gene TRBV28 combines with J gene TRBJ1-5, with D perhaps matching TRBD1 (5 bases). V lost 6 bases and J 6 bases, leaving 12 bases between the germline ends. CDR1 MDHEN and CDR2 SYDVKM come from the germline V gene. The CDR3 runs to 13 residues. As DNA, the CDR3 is TGTGCCAGCAGCCCAGGGAGGGGTCAGCCCCAGCATTTT. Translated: CASSPGRGQPQHF.

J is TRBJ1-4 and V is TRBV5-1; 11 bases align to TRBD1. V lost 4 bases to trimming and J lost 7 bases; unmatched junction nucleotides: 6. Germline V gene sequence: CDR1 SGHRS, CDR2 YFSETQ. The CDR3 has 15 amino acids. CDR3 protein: CASSGQGAIGEKLFF. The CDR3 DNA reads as TGCGCCAGCAGCGGACAGGGGGCGATCGGTGAAAAACTGTTTTTT. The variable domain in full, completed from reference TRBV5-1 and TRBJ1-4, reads KAGVTQTPRYLIKTRGQQVTLSCSPISGHRSVSWYQQTPGQGLQFLFEYFSETQRNKGNFPGRFSGRQFSNSRSEMNVSTLELGDSALYLCASSGQGAIGEKLFFGSGTQLSVL.

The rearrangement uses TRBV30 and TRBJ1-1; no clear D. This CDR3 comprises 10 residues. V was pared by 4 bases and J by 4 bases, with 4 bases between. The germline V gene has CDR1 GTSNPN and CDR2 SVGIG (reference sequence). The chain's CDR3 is CAWIGTEAFF. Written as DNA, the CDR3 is TGTGCCTGGATAGGCACTGAAGCTTTCTTT.

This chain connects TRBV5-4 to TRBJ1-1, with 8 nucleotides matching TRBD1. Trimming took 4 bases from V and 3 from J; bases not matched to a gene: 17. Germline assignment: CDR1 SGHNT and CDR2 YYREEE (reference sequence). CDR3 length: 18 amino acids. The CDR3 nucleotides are TGTGCCAGCAGCGAGCATCCGGGACAGGTTCAGGAAGACACTGAAGCTTTCTTT. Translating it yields CASSEHPGQVQEDTEAFF.

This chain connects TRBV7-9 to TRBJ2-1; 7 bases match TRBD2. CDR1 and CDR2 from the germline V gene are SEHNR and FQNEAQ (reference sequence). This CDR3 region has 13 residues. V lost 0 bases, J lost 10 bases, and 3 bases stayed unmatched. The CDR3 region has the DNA TGTGCCAGCAGCTTAGCGGAAGCGGGAGAGCAGTTCTTC. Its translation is CASSLAEAGEQFF.

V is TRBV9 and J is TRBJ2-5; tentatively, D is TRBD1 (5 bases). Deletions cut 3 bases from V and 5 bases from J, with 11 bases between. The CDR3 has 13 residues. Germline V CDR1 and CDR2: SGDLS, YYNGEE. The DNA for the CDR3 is TGTGCCAGCAGCGCGCAGGGTACGGAGACCCAGTACTTC. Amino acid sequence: CASSAQGTETQYF.

CDR3 sequence: CASSYTGLALLAFF. The DNA of the CDR3 is TGTGCCAGCAGTTACACAGGGCTGGCCCTTCTAGCTTTCTTT. The chain combines TRBV6-2 or TRBV6-3 with TRBJ1-1; a weak D match, TRBD1 (6 bases). Germline V gives CDR1 MNHEY, CDR2 SVGEGT. Deletions cut 2 bases from V and 10 bases from J, with 17 bases between. The CDR3 is made up of 14 amino acids.

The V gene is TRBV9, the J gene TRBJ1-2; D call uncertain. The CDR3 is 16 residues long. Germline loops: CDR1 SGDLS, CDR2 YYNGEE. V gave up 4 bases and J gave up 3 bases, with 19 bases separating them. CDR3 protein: CASSSTSSGRDYGYTF. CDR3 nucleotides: TGTGCCAGCAGCTCCACCTCCTCCGGGAGAGACTATGGCTACACCTTC.

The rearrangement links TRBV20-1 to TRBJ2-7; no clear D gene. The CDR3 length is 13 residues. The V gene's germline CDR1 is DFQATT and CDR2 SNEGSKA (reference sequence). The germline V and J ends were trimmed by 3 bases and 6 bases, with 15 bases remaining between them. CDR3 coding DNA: TGCAGTGCTAGTAGGCTGGCCGGAGTCGAGCAGTACTTC. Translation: CSASRLAGVEQYF.

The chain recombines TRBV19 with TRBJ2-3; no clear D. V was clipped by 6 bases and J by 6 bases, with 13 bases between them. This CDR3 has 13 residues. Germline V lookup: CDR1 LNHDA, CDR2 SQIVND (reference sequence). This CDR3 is CASSLPSGDTQYF. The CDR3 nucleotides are TGTGCCAGTAGCTTACCTTCTGGGGATACGCAGTATTTT.

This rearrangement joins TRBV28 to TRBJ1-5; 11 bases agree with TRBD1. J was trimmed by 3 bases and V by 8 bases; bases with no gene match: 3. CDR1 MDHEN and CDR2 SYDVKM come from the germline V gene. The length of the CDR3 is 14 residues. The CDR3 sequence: CASRTGGVNQPQHF. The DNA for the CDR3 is TGTGCCAGCCGGACAGGGGGCGTCAATCAGCCCCAGCATTTT.

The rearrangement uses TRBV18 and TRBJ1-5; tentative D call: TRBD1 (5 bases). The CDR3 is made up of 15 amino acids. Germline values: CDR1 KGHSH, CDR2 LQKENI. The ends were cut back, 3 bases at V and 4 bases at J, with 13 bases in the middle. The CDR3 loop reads CASSPGQGGNQPQHF. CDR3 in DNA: TGTGCCAGCTCACCGGGGCAGGGAGGGAATCAGCCCCAGCATTTT.

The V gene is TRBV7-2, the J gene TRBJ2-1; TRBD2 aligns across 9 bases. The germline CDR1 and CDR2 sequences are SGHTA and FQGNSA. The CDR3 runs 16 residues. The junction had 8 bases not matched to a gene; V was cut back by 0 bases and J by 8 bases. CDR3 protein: CASSLAPAGGHDEQFF. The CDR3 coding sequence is TGTGCCAGCAGCTTAGCTCCAGCGGGAGGCCACGATGAGCAGTTCTTC.

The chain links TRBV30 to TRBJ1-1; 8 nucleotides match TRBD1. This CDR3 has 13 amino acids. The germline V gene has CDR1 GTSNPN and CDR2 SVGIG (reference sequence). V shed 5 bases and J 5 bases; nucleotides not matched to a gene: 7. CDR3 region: CAWRDRLTTEAFF. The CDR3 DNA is TGTGCCTGGCGGGACAGGTTAACAACTGAAGCTTTCTTT.

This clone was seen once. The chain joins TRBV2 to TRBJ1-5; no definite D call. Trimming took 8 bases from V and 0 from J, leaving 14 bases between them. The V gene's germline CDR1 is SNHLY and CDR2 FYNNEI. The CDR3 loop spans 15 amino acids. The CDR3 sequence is CASGPRSSSNQPQHF. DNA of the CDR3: TGTGCCAGCGGGCCCCGCAGCAGTAGCAATCAGCCCCAGCATTTT.

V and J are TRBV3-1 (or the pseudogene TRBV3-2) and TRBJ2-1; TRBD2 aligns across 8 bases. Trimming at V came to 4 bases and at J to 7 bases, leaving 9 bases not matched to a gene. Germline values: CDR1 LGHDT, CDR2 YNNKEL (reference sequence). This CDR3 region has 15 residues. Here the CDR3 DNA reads TGTGCCAGCAGCCCGGGAATAGCGGGATCAAATGAGCAGTTCTTC. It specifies CASSPGIAGSNEQFF.

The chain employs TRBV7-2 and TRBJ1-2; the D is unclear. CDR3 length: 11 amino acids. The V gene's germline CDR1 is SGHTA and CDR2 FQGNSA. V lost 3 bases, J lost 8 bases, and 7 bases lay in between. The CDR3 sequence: CASSFAGGYTF. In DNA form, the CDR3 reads TGTGCCAGCAGCTTTGCGGGAGGCTACACCTTC.

The CDR3 protein is CASSLSSGYNEQFF. CDR3 DNA sequence: TGTGCCAGCAGCCTTTCTAGCGGATACAATGAGCAGTTCTTC. The V gene is TRBV14, the J gene TRBJ2-1; 7 bases line up with TRBD2. V lost 4 bases, J lost 4 bases, and 4 bases stayed unmatched. CDR1 SGHDN and CDR2 FVKESK come from the germline V gene. There are 14 residues in the CDR3.

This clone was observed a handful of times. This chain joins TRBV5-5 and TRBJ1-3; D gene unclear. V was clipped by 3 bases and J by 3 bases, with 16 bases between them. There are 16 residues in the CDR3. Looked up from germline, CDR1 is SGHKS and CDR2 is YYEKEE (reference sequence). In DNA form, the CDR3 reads TGTGCCAGCAGCTCTCCCGGCGGGAATTATGGAAACACCATATATTTT. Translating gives CASSSPGGNYGNTIYF.

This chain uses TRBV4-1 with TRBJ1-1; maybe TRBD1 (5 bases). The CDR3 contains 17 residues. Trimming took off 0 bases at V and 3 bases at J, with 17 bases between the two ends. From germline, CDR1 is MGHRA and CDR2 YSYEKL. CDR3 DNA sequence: TGCGCCAGCAGCCAAGATGGGTCCGGGCAGGGCCACACTGAAGCTTTCTTT. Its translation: CASSQDGSGQGHTEAFF.

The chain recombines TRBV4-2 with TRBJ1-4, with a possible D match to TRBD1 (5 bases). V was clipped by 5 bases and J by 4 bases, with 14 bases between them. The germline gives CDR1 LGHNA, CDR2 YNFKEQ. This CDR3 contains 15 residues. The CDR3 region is CASSSSRGLNEKLFF. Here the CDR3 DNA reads TGTGCCAGCAGCTCTTCCCGGGGACTTAATGAAAAACTGTTTTTT.

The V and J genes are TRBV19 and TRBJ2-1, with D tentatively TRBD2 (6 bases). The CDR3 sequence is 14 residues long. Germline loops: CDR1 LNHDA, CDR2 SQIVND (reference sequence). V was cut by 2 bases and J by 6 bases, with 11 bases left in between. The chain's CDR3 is CASSILVGGNEQFF. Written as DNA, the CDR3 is TGTGCCAGTAGTATATTGGTGGGAGGCAATGAGCAGTTCTTC.

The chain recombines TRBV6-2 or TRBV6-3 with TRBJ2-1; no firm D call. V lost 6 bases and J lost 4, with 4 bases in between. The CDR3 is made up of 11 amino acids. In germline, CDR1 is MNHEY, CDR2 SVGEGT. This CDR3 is CASSRYNEQFF. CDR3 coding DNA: TGTGCCAGCAGCCGTTACAATGAGCAGTTCTTC.

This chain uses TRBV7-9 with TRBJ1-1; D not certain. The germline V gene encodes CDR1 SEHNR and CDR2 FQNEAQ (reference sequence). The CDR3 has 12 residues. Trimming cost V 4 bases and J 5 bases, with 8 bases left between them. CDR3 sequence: CASSSPGTEAFF. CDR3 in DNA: TGTGCCAGCAGCTCGCCGGGGACTGAAGCTTTCTTT.